This T cell receptor (beta chain) was sequenced in a study of blood T cell repertoires in COVID-19. Turning to the study itself: COVID-19 samples collected from the United States, Italy and Spain covered acute and convalescent phases. PBMCs, B-cell-depleted T cells, or T cells provided the cDNA or gDNA that made up the material.

In the original processing: Nucleated cell number was recorded as an estimate derived from reference gene primer amplification. Profiled with immunoSEQ multiplex PCR; TCRdb holds only in-frame clones, not every one. The D gene and trimming were derived from the DNA, and the V and J assignments and clone size from that table. This repertoire shows approximately 150,000 clones, around four fifths found once; its top ten account for under 3.5%. Per the germline V gene, CDR1 is SGDLS and CDR2 is YYNGEE. Trimming shortened V by 0 bases and J by 4 bases, and 14 bases separated the two germline ends. The length of the CDR3 is 15 residues. During active infection, Seattle patients enrolled and were then monitored through disease.

The clonotype comes from a woman of 80 years or more with COVID-19, enrolled during active disease. The V call is TRBV9, the J call TRBJ2-7; tentatively, D is TRBD2 (7 bases). Sequences were obtained from peripheral blood. The CDR3 nucleotides read TGTGCCAGCAGCGTAGGGGCGGGGGACAAGTACGAGCAGTACTTC. It yields the protein CASSVGAGDKYEQYF.